This passage covers 9 T cell receptor beta chains from one sample sequenced in a study of cytomegalovirus exposure and HLA in healthy donors. The PCR was carried out with 60 Vbeta primers and 13 Jbeta primers. The assay was immunoSEQ multiplex PCR, and TCRdb's table has in-frame clones only and misses some. The sample includes around 60,000 clones, approximately 71% of them seen just once. Input material: PBMCs. The source is a man aged 45-65 years in good health and CMV-seropositive.

The rearrangement uses TRBV7-7 and TRBJ1-5; D gene uncertain. This CDR3 comprises 16 residues. Germline CDR1 reads SSHAT; CDR2 reads FNYEAQ (reference sequence). V dropped 5 bases and J dropped 5 bases, with 19 bases sitting between them. CDR3 amino acids: CASSPNSGHSYQPQHF. CDR3 nucleotide sequence: TGTGCCAGCAGCCCCAATTCCGGTCACTCCTATCAGCCCCAGCATTTT.

The rearrangement links TRBV2 to TRBJ1-5; 9 bases align to TRBD1. The junction had 0 bases not matched to a gene; V was cut back by 4 bases and J by 2 bases. The CDR3 length is 14 residues. Germline assignment: CDR1 SNHLY and CDR2 FYNNEI. Here the CDR3 DNA reads TGTGCCAGCAGTGGGACAGGGGGCAATCAGCCCCAGCATTTT. Translation gives CASSGTGGNQPQHF.

V usage is TRBV28 and J usage is TRBJ1-1; D uncertain. V lost 5 bases and J lost 0, with 7 bases in between. The CDR3 totals 13 residues. Per germline, CDR1 MDHEN and CDR2 SYDVKM. The CDR3: CASSLRMNTEAFF. CDR3 nucleotide sequence: TGTGCCAGCAGTCTACGAATGAACACTGAAGCTTTCTTT.

This chain connects TRBV9 to TRBJ2-3, with 11 bases aligning to TRBD2. In germline, CDR1 is SGDLS, CDR2 YYNGEE. Trimming took 1 base from V and 6 from J; bases not matched to a gene: 7. The CDR3 totals 16 residues. Here the CDR3 reads CASSVSASGGRDTQYF. Here the CDR3 DNA reads TGTGCCAGCAGCGTAAGCGCTAGCGGGGGGAGGGATACGCAGTATTTT.

The chain combines TRBV7-8 with TRBJ1-2, with TRBD1 identical over 10 bases. CDR3 size: 17 residues. Germline CDR1 reads SGHVS; CDR2 reads FQNEAQ. V lost 2 bases and J lost 0; bases outside the gene matches: 6. CDR3 residues: CASSLWDRGTTNYGYTF. CDR3 coding DNA: TGTGCCAGCAGCTTATGGGACAGGGGCACGACTAACTATGGCTACACCTTC.

This rearrangement joins TRBV27 to TRBJ1-5; 8 bases are shared with TRBD1. This CDR3 is 15 amino acids long. Germline assignment: CDR1 MNHEY and CDR2 SMNVEV (reference sequence). V gave up 8 bases and J gave up 0 bases; unmatched junction bases: 6. CDR3 in amino acids: CASRDRGSSNQPQHF. Written as DNA, the CDR3 is TGTGCCAGCCGCGACAGGGGATCTAGCAATCAGCCCCAGCATTTT.

The chain uses TRBV4-3 and TRBJ1-6; tentatively, D is TRBD1 (6 bases). The CDR3 extends over 16 amino acids. Germline CDR1 is LGHNA and CDR2 is YSLEER. The V and J ends lost 0 bases and 10 bases respectively, with 16 bases between them. CDR3 DNA: TGCGCCAGCAGCCAAGACCTCCCAGGGGTTGGGTCACCCCTCCACTTT. This codes for CASSQDLPGVGSPLHF.

The chain links TRBV5-4 to TRBJ2-3; D is unclear. Trimming took off 0 bases at V and 2 bases at J, with 13 bases between the two ends. This CDR3 comprises 16 residues. CDR1 and CDR2 from the germline V gene are SGHNT and YYREEE (reference sequence). The CDR3 region is CASSLALQVTTDTQYF. The CDR3 DNA follows: TGTGCCAGCAGCTTGGCCCTGCAGGTTACCACAGATACGCAGTATTTT.

The chain employs TRBV5-4 and TRBJ2-2; D remains ambiguous. The length of the CDR3 is 11 residues. Deletions cut 4 bases from V and 5 bases from J, with 3 bases between. The germline CDR1 and CDR2 sequences are SGHNT and YYREEE (reference sequence). Here the CDR3 DNA reads TGTGCCAGCAGCCGGACCGGGGAGCTGTTTTTT. Translated: CASSRTGELFF.